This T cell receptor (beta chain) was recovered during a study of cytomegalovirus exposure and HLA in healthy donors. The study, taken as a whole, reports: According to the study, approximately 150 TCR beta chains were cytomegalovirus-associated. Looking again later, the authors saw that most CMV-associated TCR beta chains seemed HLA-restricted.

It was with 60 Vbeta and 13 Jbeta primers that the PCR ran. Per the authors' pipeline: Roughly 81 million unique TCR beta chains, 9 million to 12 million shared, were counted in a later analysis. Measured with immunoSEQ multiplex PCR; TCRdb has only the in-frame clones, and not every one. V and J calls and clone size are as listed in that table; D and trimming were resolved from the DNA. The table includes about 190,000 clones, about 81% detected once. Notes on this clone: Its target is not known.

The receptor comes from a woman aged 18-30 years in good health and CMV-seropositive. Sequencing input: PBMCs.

The CDR3 DNA follows: TGTGCCAGCAGCTTCGGCGGCTACACCGGGGAGCTGTTTTTT. It translates to CASSFGGYTGELFF. The chain couples TRBV11-1 to TRBJ2-2; D is ambiguous. Germline-derived CDR1 and CDR2 are SGHAT and FQDESV (reference sequence). The CDR3 runs to 14 residues. Trimming took 3 bases from V and 3 from J, leaving 8 bases between them.